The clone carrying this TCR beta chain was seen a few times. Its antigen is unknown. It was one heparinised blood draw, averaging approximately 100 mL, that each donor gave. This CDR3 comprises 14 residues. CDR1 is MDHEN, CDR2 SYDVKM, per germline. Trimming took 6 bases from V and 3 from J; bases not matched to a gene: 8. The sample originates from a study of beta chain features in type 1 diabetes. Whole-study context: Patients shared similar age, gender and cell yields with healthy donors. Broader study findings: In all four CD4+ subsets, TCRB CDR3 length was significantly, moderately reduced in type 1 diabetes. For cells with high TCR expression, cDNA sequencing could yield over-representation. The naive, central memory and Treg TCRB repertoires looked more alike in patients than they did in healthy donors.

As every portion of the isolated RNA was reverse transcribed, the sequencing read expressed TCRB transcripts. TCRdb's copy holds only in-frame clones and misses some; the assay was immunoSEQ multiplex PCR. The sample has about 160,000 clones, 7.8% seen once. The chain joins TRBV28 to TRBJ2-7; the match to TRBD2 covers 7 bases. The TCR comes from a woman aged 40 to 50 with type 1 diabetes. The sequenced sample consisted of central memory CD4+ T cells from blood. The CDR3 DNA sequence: TGTGCCAGCAGCCTGGGGGGGGGAAGCTACGAGCAGTACTTC. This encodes CASSLGGGSYEQYF.